The rows below give T cell receptor beta chains drawn from one sample of a study of T cell responses to AZD1222 COVID-19 vaccine. Using immunoSEQ multiplex PCR, the repertoire was profiled, and TCRdb retains in-frame clones only, with some absent. The profile shows 130,000 or so clones, about nine tenths of them singletons. The source was peripheral blood, collected on day 0 of AZD1222 vaccination. Source of these receptors: an adult in good health. Each CDR3 is given with its conserved first and last residue. A D gene is named only where the DNA matches it firmly. Some rows have no size entry. The others give once, few or many, or a class for an expanded clone.

clone size: once
V gene: TRBV5-1
J gene: TRBJ2-2
D gene: .
CDR3 protein: CASSLGQGRAGELFF
CDR3 DNA: TGCGCCAGCAGCTTGGGTCAGGGAAGGGCCGGGGAGCTGTTTTTT

clone size: .
V gene: TRBV7-2
J gene: TRBJ1-1
D gene: .
CDR3 protein: CASSLGLGNTEAFF
CDR3 DNA: TGTGCCAGCAGCTTAGGACTGGGCAACACTGAAGCTTTCTTT

clone size: .
V gene: TRBV24-1
J gene: TRBJ2-2
D gene: .
CDR3 protein: CATSDLRGGELFF
CDR3 DNA: TGTGCCACCAGTGATTTAAGGGGCGGGGAGCTGTTTTTT

clone size: .
V gene: TRBV5-4
J gene: TRBJ1-2
D gene: .
CDR3 protein: CASSLVGTSYGYTF
CDR3 DNA: TGTGCCAGCAGCTTGGTGGGCACTAGCTATGGCTACACCTTC

clone size: .
V gene: TRBV7-2
J gene: TRBJ2-3
D gene: TRBD2
CDR3 protein: CASSLISGGVDTQYF
CDR3 DNA: TGTGCCAGCAGCTTAATTAGCGGGGGGGTAGATACGCAGTATTTT

clone size: few
V gene: TRBV19
J gene: TRBJ1-1
D gene: TRBD1
CDR3 protein: CASSPGTAFLNTEAFF
CDR3 DNA: TGTGCCAGTAGTCCGGGGACAGCATTTTTGAACACTGAAGCTTTCTTT

clone size: .
V gene: TRBV6-5
J gene: TRBJ2-3
D gene: .
CDR3 protein: CASSPRAPVDTQYF
CDR3 DNA: TGTGCCAGCAGTCCACGCGCCCCCGTAGATACGCAGTATTTT

clone size: .
V gene: TRBV24-1
J gene: TRBJ2-1
D gene: .
CDR3 protein: CATSDVGVEQFF
CDR3 DNA: TGTGCCACCAGTGATGTGGGGGTTGAGCAGTTCTTC

clone size: .
V gene: TRBV9
J gene: TRBJ1-3
D gene: TRBD1
CDR3 protein: CASSVGQSGNTIYF
CDR3 DNA: TGTGCCAGCAGCGTGGGACAGTCTGGAAACACCATATATTTT

clone size: once
V gene: TRBV9
J gene: TRBJ2-4
D gene: .
CDR3 protein: CASSEGGGGRRAKNIQYF
CDR3 DNA: TGTGCCAGCAGCGAGGGGGGAGGCGGGAGAAGAGCCAAAAACATTCAGTACTTC

clone size: .
V gene: TRBV21-1
J gene: TRBJ2-7
D gene: .
CDR3 protein: CASSRTVALYEQYF
CDR3 DNA: TGTGCCAGCAGCCGGACAGTTGCCCTCTACGAGCAGTACTTC

clone size: .
V gene: TRBV7-6
J gene: TRBJ2-5
D gene: .
CDR3 protein: CASRSRGRQETQYF
CDR3 DNA: TGTGCCAGCAGAAGTAGGGGAAGACAAGAGACCCAGTACTTC

clone size: .
V gene: TRBV27
J gene: TRBJ2-1
D gene: .
CDR3 protein: CASSLSDTGLEQFF
CDR3 DNA: TGTGCCAGCAGTTTATCAGATACGGGACTGGAGCAGTTCTTC

clone size: .
V gene: TRBV6-5
J gene: TRBJ2-7
D gene: TRBD2
CDR3 protein: CASSLKSSGSGHEQYF
CDR3 DNA: TGTGCCAGCAGTTTAAAATCTAGCGGGAGTGGCCACGAGCAGTACTTC

clone size: .
V gene: TRBV19
J gene: TRBJ2-7
D gene: .
CDR3 protein: CASSIGQGQPYEQYF
CDR3 DNA: TGTGCCAGTAGTATCGGGCAGGGACAACCCTACGAGCAGTACTTC

clone size: .
V gene: TRBV12-5
J gene: TRBJ2-3
D gene: .
CDR3 protein: CASTAGALTDTQYF
CDR3 DNA: TGTGCTAGTACGGCAGGGGCGCTGACAGATACGCAGTATTTT

clone size: .
V gene: TRBV29-1
J gene: TRBJ2-7
D gene: .
CDR3 protein: CSVEVSKSYEQYF
CDR3 DNA: TGCAGCGTTGAAGTCTCTAAGTCTTACGAGCAGTACTTC

clone size: .
V gene: TRBV10-2
J gene: TRBJ1-1
D gene: .
CDR3 protein: CASVAGTEAFF
CDR3 DNA: TGCGCCAGCGTCGCGGGGACTGAAGCTTTCTTT

clone size: .
V gene: TRBV28
J gene: TRBJ1-5
D gene: .
CDR3 protein: CASSLSLAGNQPQHF
CDR3 DNA: TGTGCCAGCAGTTTATCACTAGCCGGCAATCAGCCCCAGCATTTT

clone size: .
V gene: TRBV6-4
J gene: TRBJ2-6
D gene: .
CDR3 protein: CASSEDSGANVLTF
CDR3 DNA: TGTGCCAGCAGTGAGGACTCTGGGGCCAACGTCCTGACTTTC

clone size: .
V gene: TRBV27
J gene: TRBJ1-5
D gene: .
CDR3 protein: CASSLSPTGGNQPQHF
CDR3 DNA: TGTGCCAGCAGTTTATCGCCGACAGGAGGCAATCAGCCCCAGCATTTT

clone size: .
V gene: TRBV7-9
J gene: TRBJ2-3
D gene: .
CDR3 protein: CASSLSGSTDTQYF
CDR3 DNA: TGTGCCAGCAGCTTAAGCGGAAGCACAGATACGCAGTATTTT

clone size: .
V gene: TRBV5-1
J gene: TRBJ2-1
D gene: .
CDR3 protein: CASSQRAQAINEQFF
CDR3 DNA: TGCGCCAGCAGCCAAAGGGCTCAGGCGATTAATGAGCAGTTCTTC

clone size: .
V gene: TRBV5-4
J gene: TRBJ2-1
D gene: TRBD2
CDR3 protein: CASSSRGGDYYNEQFF
CDR3 DNA: TGTGCCAGCAGCTCGCGGGGTGGGGACTATTACAATGAGCAGTTCTTC

clone size: .
V gene: TRBV4-1
J gene: TRBJ2-1
D gene: TRBD1
CDR3 protein: CASSQTGTAAYNEQFF
CDR3 DNA: TGCGCCAGCAGCCAAACCGGGACAGCGGCTTATAATGAGCAGTTCTTC

clone size: .
V gene: TRBV30
J gene: TRBJ2-1
D gene: .
CDR3 protein: CAWSGLSYNEQFF
CDR3 DNA: TGTGCCTGGAGTGGCCTCTCCTACAATGAGCAGTTCTTC

clone size: few
V gene: TRBV19
J gene: TRBJ2-7
D gene: TRBD2
CDR3 protein: CASSITSAGASEQYF
CDR3 DNA: TGTGCCAGTAGTATAACTTCAGCGGGAGCTAGCGAGCAGTACTTC

clone size: few
V gene: TRBV7-2
J gene: TRBJ2-1
D gene: TRBD2
CDR3 protein: CASSPSGRLGNEQFF
CDR3 DNA: TGTGCCAGCAGCCCTAGCGGGAGGCTTGGCAATGAGCAGTTCTTC

clone size: .
V gene: TRBV19
J gene: TRBJ1-3
D gene: .
CDR3 protein: CASSIGPISGNTIYF
CDR3 DNA: TGTGCCAGTAGTATTGGACCGATATCTGGAAACACCATATATTTT

clone size: .
V gene: TRBV25-1
J gene: TRBJ2-3
D gene: .
CDR3 protein: CASSESDTLTDTQYF
CDR3 DNA: TGTGCCAGCAGTGAATCGGACACTCTCACAGATACGCAGTATTTT

clone size: .
V gene: TRBV7-9
J gene: TRBJ1-6
D gene: .
CDR3 protein: CASSLQGDNSPLHF
CDR3 DNA: TGTGCCAGCAGCCTACAGGGAGATAATTCACCCCTCCACTTT

clone size: .
V gene: TRBV6-5
J gene: TRBJ2-1
D gene: .
CDR3 protein: CASSYSEAIGVNEQFF
CDR3 DNA: TGTGCCAGCAGTTACTCGGAGGCGATTGGCGTAAATGAGCAGTTCTTC

clone size: .
V gene: TRBV10-3
J gene: TRBJ2-7
D gene: .
CDR3 protein: CALSVDADYEQYF
CDR3 DNA: TGTGCCCTATCCGTCGATGCAGACTACGAGCAGTACTTC

clone size: .
V gene: TRBV29-1
J gene: TRBJ1-3
D gene: TRBD1
CDR3 protein: CSVRQGRTQNTIYF
CDR3 DNA: TGCAGCGTTCGACAGGGTAGGACCCAAAACACCATATATTTT

clone size: .
V gene: TRBV11-3
J gene: TRBJ1-3
D gene: .
CDR3 protein: CASSFSSLGLFISGNTIYF
CDR3 DNA: TGTGCCAGCAGCTTCAGTAGCCTTGGGCTGTTCATCTCTGGAAACACCATATATTTT